The 20 T cell receptor beta chains reported below all come from one sample, sequenced in a study of cytotoxic CD8 clonotypes in ibrutinib-treated CLL. Generated by immunoSEQ multiplex PCR, the TCRdb table keeps only in-frame clones and is missing some. This sample yields 160,000 or so clones, of which under 85% are seen a single time; about 4.9% belongs to the top ten. Specimen: PBMCs, collected after 24 months of ibrutinib treatment. The receptors originated from a human donor with chronic lymphocytic leukemia.

The chain uses TRBV5-1 and TRBJ2-5; TRBD2 agrees at 11 bases. Germline V gene sequence: CDR1 SGHRS, CDR2 YFSETQ. Losses at the gene ends were 1 base for V and 5 bases for J; bases not matched to a gene: 7. The CDR3 is made up of 16 amino acids. CDR3: CASSLTSGSIGETQYF. In DNA form, the CDR3 reads TGCGCCAGCAGCTTGACTAGCGGGAGTATTGGGGAGACCCAGTACTTC.

The chain has TRBV7-2 and TRBJ1-2; no firm D call. Per germline, CDR1 SGHTA and CDR2 FQGNSA. CDR3 length: 14 residues. V was clipped by 1 base and J by 8 bases, with 14 bases between them. CDR3 DNA: TGTGCCAGCAGCTTAGTGGACGCGGCCGGCGGCTACACCTTC. Protein: CASSLVDAAGGYTF.

The gene calls are TRBV6-1 and TRBJ2-1, with no clear D. The V gene lost 4 bases and the J gene lost 0 bases, with 10 bases spanning the gap. Germline V lookup: CDR1 MNHNS, CDR2 SASEGT. This CDR3 is built from 15 residues. The CDR3 DNA reads TGTGCCAGCAGTGTGGACCAGAGCTCCTACAATGAGCAGTTCTTC. Protein product: CASSVDQSSYNEQFF.

This clone was observed a few times. The CDR3 DNA sequence: TGTGCCAGCAGCGTTCGCTCTAGCAGTAGCACAGATACGCAGTATTTT. This translates into CASSVRSSSSTDTQYF. The rearrangement joins TRBV9 to TRBJ2-3, with a possible D match to TRBD2 (5 bases). Germline V gene lookup returns CDR1 SGDLS and CDR2 YYNGEE. The CDR3 length is 16 residues. V shed 2 bases and J shed 0 bases, with 13 bases lying between them.

The chain employs TRBV4-1 and TRBJ2-3, with D possibly being TRBD1 (5 bases). The CDR3 is made up of 16 amino acids. V was pared by 3 bases and J by 1 base, with 14 bases between. Germline V gene lookup returns CDR1 MGHRA and CDR2 YSYEKL. The CDR3 DNA is TGCGCCAGCAGCCAGTTGGGCAGGGTTGGCACAGATACGCAGTATTTT. It is translated as CASSQLGRVGTDTQYF.

This rearrangement joins TRBV30 to TRBJ1-1; D is undetermined. CDR3 length: 12 amino acids. Trimming took off 2 bases at V and 11 bases at J, with 15 bases between the two ends. Per the germline V gene, CDR1 is GTSNPN and CDR2 is SVGIG (reference sequence). The CDR3 protein is CAWSPSEFRAFF. In DNA form, the CDR3 reads TGTGCCTGGAGTCCCTCGGAGTTTAGGGCTTTCTTT.

The J gene is TRBJ1-1, the V gene TRBV4-2, with D possibly TRBD1 on 5 matching bases. Germline CDR1 LGHNA, CDR2 YNFKEQ. The CDR3 totals 13 residues. Between the trimmed V and J ends, which lost 4 bases and 7 bases, there was a span of 13 bases. The CDR3 region has the DNA TGTGCCAGCAGCCGGGGGGACGGGGTTGAAGCTTTCTTT. It encodes CASSRGDGVEAFF.

The chain couples TRBV5-1 to TRBJ2-1, with no clear D. The V gene lost 0 bases and the J gene lost 7 bases, with 8 bases spanning the gap. Germline V lookup: CDR1 SGHRS, CDR2 YFSETQ. CDR3 size: 13 residues. CDR3 bases: TGCGCCAGCAGCTTGGGGATGGAGAATGAGCAGTTCTTC. It is translated as CASSLGMENEQFF.

The chain joins TRBV7-3 to TRBJ1-2; D might be TRBD1 (6 bases). V dropped 5 bases and J dropped 3 bases, with 10 bases sitting between them. The CDR3 length is 13 residues. CDR1 and CDR2 (germline): SGHTA, FQGTGA. CDR3 in DNA: TGTGCCAGCAGCCCGGACAGTGACTATGGCTACACCTTC. This codes for CASSPDSDYGYTF. The full variable domain, in which reference TRBV7-3 and TRBJ1-2 provide the parts outside the CDR3, is GAGVSQTPSNKVTEKGKYVELRCDPISGHTALYWYRQSLGQGPEFLIYFQGTGAADDSGLPNDRFFAVRPEGSVSTLKIQRTERGDSAVYLCASSPDSDYGYTFGSGTRLTVV.

This clone showed up just once. The genes are TRBV4-3 and TRBJ2-3; D ambiguous. Trimming cost V 0 bases and J 4 bases, with 5 bases left between them. The CDR3 is 13 amino acids. Germline assignment: CDR1 LGHNA and CDR2 YSLEER. The CDR3 DNA reads TGCGCCAGCAGCCAAGATCTTGCAGATACGCAGTATTTT. It codes for CASSQDLADTQYF.

V usage is TRBV5-1 and J usage is TRBJ1-2; 9 nucleotides align to TRBD1. The CDR3 is made up of 13 amino acids. Germline-derived CDR1 and CDR2 are SGHRS and YFSETQ. Germline trimming cut 4 bases from V and 6 bases from J; bases unmatched to any gene: 4. This CDR3 is CASSPGQGHGYTF. The DNA for the CDR3 is TGCGCCAGCAGCCCCGGACAGGGGCATGGCTACACCTTC.

The chain has TRBV2 and TRBJ2-7; 8 bases match TRBD2. The CDR3 length is 16 residues. Germline assignment: CDR1 SNHLY and CDR2 FYNNEI. V was clipped by 6 bases and J by 0 bases; unmatched bases: 10. CDR3 bases: TGTGCCAGCAGGGGAGTTAGCGGGGAAAGCTCCTACGAGCAGTACTTC. This translates into CASRGVSGESSYEQYF. Looking up the rest from reference TRBV2 and TRBJ2-7 gives the full variable domain: EPEVTQTPSHQVTQMGQEVILRCVPISNHLYFYWYRQILGQKVEFLVSFYNNEISEKSEIFDDQFSVERPDGSNFTLKIRSTKLEDSAMYFCASRGVSGESSYEQYFGPGTRLTVT.

The V call is TRBV27, the J call TRBJ1-5; D is undetermined. The germline V gene has CDR1 MNHEY and CDR2 SMNVEV (reference sequence). V lost 6 bases and J 0 bases, leaving 12 bases between the germline ends. CDR3 length: 15 residues. The DNA for the CDR3 is TGTGCCAGCAGCCGCCGTGGGCTTAGCAATCAGCCCCAGCATTTT. It is translated as CASSRRGLSNQPQHF.

The chain has TRBV13 and TRBJ1-2, with TRBD1 as a possible D gene (5 bases). V lost 3 bases and J 4 bases, leaving 15 bases between the germline ends. The CDR3 extends over 15 amino acids. Germline V gene sequence: CDR1 PRHDT, CDR2 FYEKMQ (reference sequence). The CDR3 reads CASSLVGARGYGYTF. In DNA, the CDR3 is TGTGCCAGCAGCTTGGTAGGGGCGCGGGGCTATGGCTACACCTTC.

The rearrangement uses TRBV27 and TRBJ2-7; D uncertain. The ends were cut back, 3 bases at V and 0 bases at J, with 6 bases in the middle. Germline V lookup: CDR1 MNHEY, CDR2 SMNVEV (reference sequence). The CDR3 is 13 residues long. The CDR3 loop is CASSFQASYEQYF. The CDR3 bases are TGTGCCAGCAGTTTCCAGGCCTCCTACGAGCAGTACTTC.

The chain links TRBV29-1 to TRBJ2-7, with D unclear. The germline CDR1 and CDR2 sequences are SQVTM and ANQGSEA. Deletions cut 4 bases from V and 1 base from J, with 11 bases between. The CDR3 has 13 amino acids. CDR3: CSVGAEVSYEQYF. The CDR3 region has the DNA TGCAGCGTTGGTGCAGAGGTATCCTACGAGCAGTACTTC.

This chain uses TRBV9 with TRBJ2-7, with D possibly being TRBD2 (6 bases). This CDR3 is built from 13 residues. In germline, CDR1 is SGDLS, CDR2 YYNGEE. Trimming pared 1 base from V and 7 bases from J, leaving 12 bases between. The DNA of the CDR3 is TGTGCCAGCAGCGTAATATCGGCGGGGGAGCAGTACTTC. Translating gives CASSVISAGEQYF. Full variable domain (remainder filled in from reference TRBV9 and TRBJ2-7): DSGVTQTPKHLITATGQRVTLRCSPRSGDLSVYWYQQSLDQGLQFLIQYYNGEERAKGNILERFSAQQFPDLHSELNLSSLELGDSALYFCASSVISAGEQYFGPGTRLTVT.

The chain recombines TRBV9 with TRBJ2-7, with 9 nucleotides matching TRBD1. The CDR3 contains 15 residues. Germline CDR1 is SGDLS and CDR2 is YYNGEE. Losses at the gene ends were 4 bases for V and 4 bases for J; bases not matched to a gene: 9. As DNA, the CDR3 is TGTGCCAGCAGCCTCGGGACAGGGAATCAGTACGAGCAGTACTTC. Translation gives CASSLGTGNQYEQYF. The full variable domain, its missing parts supplied by reference TRBV9 and TRBJ2-7, is DSGVTQTPKHLITATGQRVTLRCSPRSGDLSVYWYQQSLDQGLQFLIQYYNGEERAKGNILERFSAQQFPDLHSELNLSSLELGDSALYFCASSLGTGNQYEQYFGPGTRLTVT.

This chain uses TRBV5-1 with TRBJ1-2; no firm D call. The ends were cut back, 6 bases at V and 1 base at J, with 10 bases in the middle. Germline V gene lookup returns CDR1 SGHRS and CDR2 YFSETQ. This CDR3 has 13 residues. The CDR3: CASKFEDNYGYTF. CDR3 DNA sequence: TGCGCCAGCAAATTCGAGGATAACTATGGCTACACCTTC.

The chain uses TRBV5-5 and TRBJ2-3; TRBD2 agrees at 13 bases. The junction had 8 bases not matched to a gene; V was cut back by 6 bases and J by 1 base. The CDR3 sequence is 17 residues long. Per germline, CDR1 SGHKS and CDR2 YYEKEE (reference sequence). The CDR3 bases are TGTGCCAGCAAAGGGACTAGCGGGACCCACGGCACAGATACGCAGTATTTT. Its translation is CASKGTSGTHGTDTQYF.